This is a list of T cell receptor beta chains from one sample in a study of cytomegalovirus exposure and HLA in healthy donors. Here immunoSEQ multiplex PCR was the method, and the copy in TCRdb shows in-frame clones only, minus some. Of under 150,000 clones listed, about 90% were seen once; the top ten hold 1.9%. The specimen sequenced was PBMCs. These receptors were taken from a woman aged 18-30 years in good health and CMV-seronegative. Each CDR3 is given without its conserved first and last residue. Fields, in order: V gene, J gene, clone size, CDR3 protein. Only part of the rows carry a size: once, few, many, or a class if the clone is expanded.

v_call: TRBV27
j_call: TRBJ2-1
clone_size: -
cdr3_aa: ASSLVPRGEQF

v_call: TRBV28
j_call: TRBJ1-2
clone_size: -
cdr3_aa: ASSRDRGLGDGYT

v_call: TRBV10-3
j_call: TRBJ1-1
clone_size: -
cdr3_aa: AISGAGADTEAF

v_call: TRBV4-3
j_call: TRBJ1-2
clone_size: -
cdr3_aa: ASSPAGQGANYGYT

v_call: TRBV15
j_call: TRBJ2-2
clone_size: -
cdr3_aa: ATSPHTGELF

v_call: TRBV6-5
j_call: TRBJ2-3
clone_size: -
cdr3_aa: ASRGAGADTQY

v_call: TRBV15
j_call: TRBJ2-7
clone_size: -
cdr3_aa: ATRGGTDDTYEQY

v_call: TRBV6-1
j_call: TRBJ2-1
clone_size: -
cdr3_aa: ASSEGGLGSGEQF

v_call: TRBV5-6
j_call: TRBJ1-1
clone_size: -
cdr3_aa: ASSPGTGGTEAF

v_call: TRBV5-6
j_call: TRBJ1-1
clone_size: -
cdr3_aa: ASSFNRGVTEAF

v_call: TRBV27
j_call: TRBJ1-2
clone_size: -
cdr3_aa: ASSATGTYGYT

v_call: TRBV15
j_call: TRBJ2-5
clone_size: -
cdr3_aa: ATSRTQTAGQPRETQY

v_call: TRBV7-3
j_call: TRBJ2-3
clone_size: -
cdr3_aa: ASSLNSGRISDTQY

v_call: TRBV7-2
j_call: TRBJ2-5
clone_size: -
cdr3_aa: ASSSSGGETQY

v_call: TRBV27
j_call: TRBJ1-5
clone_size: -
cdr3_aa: ASSYSGPGGGNQPQH

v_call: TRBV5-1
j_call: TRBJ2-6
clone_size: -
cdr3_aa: ASTAGVSGANVLT

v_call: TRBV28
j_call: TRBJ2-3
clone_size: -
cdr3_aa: ASSERTGELTDTQY

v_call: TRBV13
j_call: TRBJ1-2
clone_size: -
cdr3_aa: ASSQEGQLFYGYT

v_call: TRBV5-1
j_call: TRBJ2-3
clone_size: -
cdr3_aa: ASGDSGASTDTQY

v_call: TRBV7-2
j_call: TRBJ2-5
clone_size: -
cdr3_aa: ASSSPSGFQETQY

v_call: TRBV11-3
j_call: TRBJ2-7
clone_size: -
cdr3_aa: ASSELGLAGVFEQY

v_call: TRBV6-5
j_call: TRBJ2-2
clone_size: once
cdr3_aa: ASSYEPSNTGELF

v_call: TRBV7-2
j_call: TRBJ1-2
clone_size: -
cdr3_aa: ASSLEAGVDYGYT

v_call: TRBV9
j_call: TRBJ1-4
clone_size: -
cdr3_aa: ASSRRGGFNEKLF

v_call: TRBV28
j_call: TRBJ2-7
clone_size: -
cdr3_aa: ASSSPGLAGTYEQY

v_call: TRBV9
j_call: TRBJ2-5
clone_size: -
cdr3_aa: ASSTSGGAWETQY

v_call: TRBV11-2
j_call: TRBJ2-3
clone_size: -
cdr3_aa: ASSSGTSGRLSGTDTQY

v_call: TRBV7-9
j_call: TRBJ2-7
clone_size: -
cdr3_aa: ASSSARGVLAEQY

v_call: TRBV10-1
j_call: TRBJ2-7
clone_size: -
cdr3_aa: ASRLLASDEQY

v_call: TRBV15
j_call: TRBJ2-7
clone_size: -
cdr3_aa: ATSRLQGAESYEQY

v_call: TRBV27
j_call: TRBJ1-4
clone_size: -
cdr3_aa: ASRPPGQGEKLF

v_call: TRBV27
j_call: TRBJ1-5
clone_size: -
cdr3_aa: ASLLTGSTDQPQH

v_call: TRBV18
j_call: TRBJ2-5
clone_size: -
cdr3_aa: ASSPPTSPSYETQY

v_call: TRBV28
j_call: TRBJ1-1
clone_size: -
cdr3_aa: ASSTPGTGVKAF

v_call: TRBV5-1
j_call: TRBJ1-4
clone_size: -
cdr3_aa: ASSLDSHEKLF

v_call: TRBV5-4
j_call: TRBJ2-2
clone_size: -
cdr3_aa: ASSFPGGSNTGELF

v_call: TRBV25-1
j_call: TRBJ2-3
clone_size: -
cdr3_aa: ASSSGTGSGGSTDTQY

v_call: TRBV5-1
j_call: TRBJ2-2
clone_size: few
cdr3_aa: ASSLAGTGFTGELF

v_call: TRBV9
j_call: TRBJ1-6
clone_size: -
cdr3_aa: ASSADSDNSPLH

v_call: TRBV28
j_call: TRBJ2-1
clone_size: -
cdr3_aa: ASGQRGTYNEQF

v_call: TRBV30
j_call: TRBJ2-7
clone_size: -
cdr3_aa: AWSAAAPKYEQY

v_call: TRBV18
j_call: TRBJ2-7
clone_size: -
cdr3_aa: ASSPGTGFSDEQY

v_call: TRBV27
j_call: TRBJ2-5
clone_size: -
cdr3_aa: ASSLDGGVWETQY

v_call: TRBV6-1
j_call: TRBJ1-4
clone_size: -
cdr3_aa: ASSGGVRTNEKLF

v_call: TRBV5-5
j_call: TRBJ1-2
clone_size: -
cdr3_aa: ASSGDRGNYGYT

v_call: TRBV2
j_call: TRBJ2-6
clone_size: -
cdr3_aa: ASSLPGQTSGANVLT

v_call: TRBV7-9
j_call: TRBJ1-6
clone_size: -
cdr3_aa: ASSLDRGRLSLGSPLH

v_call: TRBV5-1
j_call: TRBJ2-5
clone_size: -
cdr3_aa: ASCQGPLEETQY

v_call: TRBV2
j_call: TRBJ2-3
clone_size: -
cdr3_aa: ASSGQLAGGDTQY

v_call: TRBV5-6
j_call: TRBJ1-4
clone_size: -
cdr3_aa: ASTSGQPTNEKLF

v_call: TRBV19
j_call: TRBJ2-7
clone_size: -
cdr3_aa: ASSITSGKTYEQY